A single sample is the source of the 30 T cell receptor beta chains below, sequenced in a study of OX40 agonist ivuxolimab in advanced cancers. Assay: immunoSEQ multiplex PCR; the TCRdb copy retains only in-frame clones and omits some. The data hold roughly 63,000 clones, with around 87% observed a single time. The source material was CD4+ or CD8+ T cells sorted from blood, sampled in a trial of the OX40 agonist ivuxolimab. These receptors all come from an adult with an advanced solid tumor such as melanoma, head and neck, liver or kidney cancer.

This chain connects TRBV6-1 to TRBJ1-4; TRBD1 aligns across 7 bases. The trim removed 11 bases at V and 12 bases at J, leaving 12 bases unmatched. Germline V gene lookup returns CDR1 MNHNS and CDR2 SASEGT. This CDR3 region has 12 residues. The CDR3 sequence: CASRDRQYQLFF. In nucleotides, the CDR3 is TGTGCCTCTAGGGACAGACAATACCAACTGTTTTTT.

The V gene is TRBV10-1, the J gene TRBJ2-3, with 7 nucleotides matching TRBD2. CDR1 and CDR2 (germline): WNHNN, SYGVQD (reference sequence). The CDR3 totals 17 residues. After removal of 5 bases from V and 3 bases from J, the junction contained 14 bases not matched to a gene. CDR3 amino acids: CASSSGRSGGWTDTQYF. Written as DNA, the CDR3 is TGCGCCAGCAGTTCCGGGCGGTCGGGAGGTTGGACAGATACGCAGTATTTT.

The chain has TRBV7-9 and TRBJ1-5; D unresolved. Trimming left V 5 bases short and J 0 bases short, with 8 bases between. The CDR3 totals 14 residues. CDR1 SEHNR and CDR2 FQNEAQ come from the germline V gene (reference sequence). DNA of the CDR3: TGTGCCAGCAGCGTGGCGGCTAGCAATCAGCCCCAGCATTTT. This encodes CASSVAASNQPQHF.

The rearrangement joins TRBV2 to TRBJ2-3; the D gene is possibly TRBD2 (6 bases). Looked up from germline, CDR1 is SNHLY and CDR2 is FYNNEI. There are 15 residues in the CDR3. The V end was cut by 1 base, the J end by 6 bases, with 14 bases between. Written as DNA, the CDR3 is TGTGCCAGCAGTGAAGTCGGCGGGGTCCTGGATACGCAGTATTTT. Its protein product is CASSEVGGVLDTQYF.

The chain carries TRBV2 and TRBJ1-1, with unresolved D. The CDR3 contains 13 residues. CDR1 SNHLY and CDR2 FYNNEI come from the germline V gene. V lost 7 bases to trimming and J lost 1 base, with 10 bases between them. The CDR3, as DNA: TGTGCCAGCAAAGGGATCAGGAACACTGAAGCTTTCTTT. Protein sequence: CASKGIRNTEAFF.

This clone is a singleton in its sample. V usage is TRBV5-5 and J usage is TRBJ2-6; the match to TRBD1 covers 7 bases. Trimming at V came to 4 bases and at J to 0 bases, leaving 4 bases not matched to a gene. CDR1 is SGHKS, CDR2 YYEKEE, per germline (reference sequence). The CDR3 has 16 amino acids. CDR3 sequence reads: CASSTGTVSGANVLTF. The DNA for the CDR3 is TGTGCCAGCAGCACCGGGACAGTCTCTGGGGCCAACGTCCTGACTTTC.

V usage is TRBV28 and J usage is TRBJ1-1; possible D gene TRBD1, 5 bases. The CDR3 is 13 amino acids. Trimming removed 5 bases at V and 5 bases at J, with 12 bases between. The germline gives CDR1 MDHEN, CDR2 SYDVKM. CDR3 DNA sequence: TGTGCCAGCAGTCTCCAGGGATATACTGAAGCTTTCTTT. It translates to CASSLQGYTEAFF. Variable domain in full (rest from reference TRBV28 and TRBJ1-1): DVKVTQSSRYLVKRTGEKVFLECVQDMDHENMFWYRQDPGLGLRLIYFSYDVKMKEKGDIPEGYSVSREKKERFSLILESASTNQTSMYLCASSLQGYTEAFFGQGTRLTVV.

This clone appeared once. The chain links TRBV5-1 to TRBJ2-3; 13 bases match TRBD2. V shed 4 bases and J 4 bases; nucleotides not matched to a gene: 6. Germline-derived CDR1 and CDR2 are SGHRS and YFSETQ. There are 16 residues in the CDR3. The CDR3 is CASSLTSGGAADTQYF. The CDR3 bases are TGCGCCAGCAGCCTAACTAGCGGGGGGGCAGCAGATACGCAGTATTTT.

The sample holds one count of this clone. This sequence joins TRBV2 and TRBJ1-4; 8 bases align to TRBD1. The CDR3 runs to 14 residues. Germline trimming cut 2 bases from V and 8 bases from J; bases unmatched to any gene: 4. Germline-derived CDR1 and CDR2 are SNHLY and FYNNEI. Here the CDR3 reads CASSEQGAFEKLFF. CDR3 in DNA: TGTGCCAGCAGTGAACAGGGGGCCTTCGAAAAACTGTTTTTT.

The chain couples TRBV4-1 to TRBJ1-1; D gene unclear. The germline V gene has CDR1 MGHRA and CDR2 YSYEKL. CDR3 length equals 12 residues. V was pared by 2 bases and J by 10 bases, with 11 bases between. CDR3 bases: TGCGCCAGCAGCCAACTCACATTTCGAGCTTTCTTT. This codes for CASSQLTFRAFF.

The V gene is TRBV11-2, the J gene TRBJ2-6; D gene ambiguous. This CDR3 is 18 amino acids long. Trimming stripped 5 bases from V and 5 bases from J, with 22 bases between. Germline CDR1 reads SGHAT; CDR2 reads FQNNGV. DNA of the CDR3: TGTGCCAGCAGCAAGGGAAAACAGCAACAAAGTCGGGCCAACGTCCTGACTTTC. It yields the protein CASSKGKQQQSRANVLTF.

The sample holds one count of this clone. The chain joins TRBV2 to TRBJ2-5, with TRBD2 as a possible D gene (6 bases). This CDR3 spans 12 amino acids. Trimming took off 11 bases at V and 5 bases at J, with 15 bases between the two ends. Germline lookup yields CDR1 SNHLY and CDR2 FYNNEI. This CDR3 is CAESPRGETQYF. The CDR3 DNA reads as TGTGCCGAAAGCCCCCGGGGGGAGACCCAGTACTTC. The complete variable domain, with remaining parts taken from reference TRBV2 and TRBJ2-5, reads EPEVTQTPSHQVTQMGQEVILRCVPISNHLYFYWYRQILGQKVEFLVSFYNNEISEKSEIFDDQFSVERPDGSNFTLKIRSTKLEDSAMYFCAESPRGETQYFGPGTRLLVL.

This sequence joins TRBV7-2 and TRBJ1-1; TRBD1 might be the D (5 bases). Germline V gene sequence: CDR1 SGHTA, CDR2 FQGNSA. The CDR3 runs 14 residues. Trimming took off 2 bases at V and 1 base at J, with 8 bases between the two ends. The CDR3 nucleotides read TGTGCCAGCAGCTTATACGGGGGGAACACTGAAGCTTTCTTT. Protein product: CASSLYGGNTEAFF.

As DNA, the CDR3 is TGCGCCAGCAGCCAAGATGTGGCAGGTTATAGCAATCAGCCCCAGCATTTT. It translates to CASSQDVAGYSNQPQHF. J is TRBJ1-5 and V is TRBV4-1; the D is unclear. CDR1 MGHRA and CDR2 YSYEKL come from the germline V gene. This CDR3 has 17 residues. V gave up 0 bases and J gave up 0 bases, with 12 bases separating them.

The V and J genes are TRBV10-1 and TRBJ2-3, with 10 nucleotides matching TRBD1. V shed 3 bases, J shed 2 bases, and the junction held 8 bases outside the gene matches. There are 17 residues in the CDR3. Germline lookup yields CDR1 WNHNN and CDR2 SYGVQD (reference sequence). CDR3: CASSDLDRGQLTDTQYF. CDR3 nucleotide sequence: TGCGCCAGCAGTGACCTCGACAGGGGGCAACTCACAGATACGCAGTATTTT.

This sequence joins TRBV2 and TRBJ2-5; 7 bases are a match to TRBD2. CDR3 length: 15 residues. CDR1 SNHLY and CDR2 FYNNEI come from the germline V gene. Losses at the gene ends were 4 bases for V and 6 bases for J; bases not matched to a gene: 11. The CDR3 nucleotides are TGTGCCAGCAGTGCCACGACTAGCTTGGGGCAGACCCAGTACTTC. This codes for CASSATTSLGQTQYF.

V gene TRBV5-4 combines with J gene TRBJ2-3; D gene ambiguous. V gave up 1 base and J gave up 3 bases, with 6 bases separating them. The germline gives CDR1 SGHNT, CDR2 YYREEE (reference sequence). CDR3 size: 13 residues. CDR3 bases: TGTGCCAGCAGCTTGTCTAGGACAGATACGCAGTATTTT. It is translated as CASSLSRTDTQYF.

The chain links TRBV13 to TRBJ2-2; 7 bases are shared with TRBD1. CDR1 is PRHDT, CDR2 FYEKMQ, per germline (reference sequence). The ends lost 5 bases at V and 5 bases at J; junction bases unmatched: 8. The CDR3 runs 15 residues. CDR3 in DNA: TGTGCCAGCAGCCCCTCAGGGGGTTGGACCGGGGAGCTGTTTTTT. It yields the protein CASSPSGGWTGELFF.

The chain combines TRBV2 with TRBJ1-2; possible D gene TRBD1, 6 bases. The CDR3 loop spans 13 amino acids. CDR1 and CDR2 from the germline V gene are SNHLY and FYNNEI. Trimming removed 7 bases from V and 2 bases from J, with 11 bases in between. Here the CDR3 reads CASIRTENYGYTF. The CDR3 DNA reads as TGTGCCAGCATCCGGACAGAAAACTATGGCTACACCTTC. The variable domain in full, with the rest retrieved from reference TRBV2 and TRBJ1-2, is EPEVTQTPSHQVTQMGQEVILRCVPISNHLYFYWYRQILGQKVEFLVSFYNNEISEKSEIFDDQFSVERPDGSNFTLKIRSTKLEDSAMYFCASIRTENYGYTFGSGTRLTVV.

The V and J genes are TRBV28 and TRBJ1-2; D not certain. Germline-derived CDR1 and CDR2 are MDHEN and SYDVKM. The germline V and J ends were trimmed by 4 bases and 0 bases, with 12 bases remaining between them. The CDR3 has 15 residues. This CDR3 reads CASSSFQTPNYGYTF. The DNA for the CDR3 is TGTGCCAGCAGTTCCTTTCAGACACCTAACTATGGCTACACCTTC.

J is TRBJ2-1 and V is TRBV27, with D possibly being TRBD2 (6 bases). CDR1 is MNHEY, CDR2 SMNVEV, per germline (reference sequence). The CDR3 contains 16 residues. Trimming left V 4 bases short and J 2 bases short, with 15 bases between. CDR3 in DNA: TGTGCCAGCAGTTCACCCGGGAGCGGAACCTACAATGAGCAGTTCTTC. The encoded protein is CASSSPGSGTYNEQFF.

This chain connects TRBV5-6 to TRBJ1-4, with D maybe TRBD1 (6 bases). The CDR3 is made up of 16 amino acids. Trimming stripped 0 bases from V and 3 bases from J, with 12 bases between. Germline CDR1 is SGHDT and CDR2 is YYEEEE. For the CDR3, the DNA is TGTGCCAGCAGCTTGGGTCCAGGGGCTTCTAATGAAAAACTGTTTTTT. Protein sequence: CASSLGPGASNEKLFF.

This clone was observed once. The V call is TRBV7-9, the J call TRBJ1-5, with D possibly matching TRBD1 (5 bases). The CDR3 is 13 amino acids. V lost 0 bases and J lost 9, with 9 bases in between. The germline V gene encodes CDR1 SEHNR and CDR2 FQNEAQ (reference sequence). In DNA, the CDR3 is TGTGCCAGCAGCTTAGCGGGGGGTCGGCCCCAGCATTTT. Its translation is CASSLAGGRPQHF.

CDR3 DNA: TGTGCCAGCAGCTTCTCCGGACAGCCCCAGCATTTT. This gives the protein CASSFSGQPQHF. The chain uses TRBV11-2 and TRBJ1-5; D is uncertain. CDR1 and CDR2 from the germline V gene are SGHAT and FQNNGV. With 3 bases removed from V and 7 bases from J, the gap between germline ends came to 7 bases. The CDR3 is made up of 12 amino acids.

V is TRBV10-3 and J is TRBJ1-6; perhaps TRBD1 as D (6 bases). The CDR3 length is 15 residues. Between the trimmed V and J ends, which lost 3 bases and 9 bases, there was a span of 15 bases. Germline CDR1 and CDR2: ENHRY and SYGVKD. Here the CDR3 reads CAISDRWDITSPLHF. CDR3 DNA: TGTGCCATCAGTGATAGATGGGACATCACTTCACCCCTCCACTTT.

The V and J genes are TRBV13 and TRBJ2-2; D not resolved. CDR1 and CDR2 (germline): PRHDT, FYEKMQ (reference sequence). This CDR3 spans 12 amino acids. V lost 5 bases and J lost 9, with 10 bases in between. The CDR3 sequence: CASSRRPRELFF. The DNA for the CDR3 is TGTGCCAGCAGCCGTCGTCCCCGGGAGCTGTTTTTT.

The chain combines TRBV5-1 with TRBJ1-4, with D possibly matching TRBD1 (6 bases). The V end was cut by 1 base, the J end by 0 bases, with 13 bases between. Germline V gene data show CDR1 as SGHRS and CDR2 as YFSETQ. The CDR3 loop spans 17 amino acids. This chain's CDR3 is CASSLRPKGATNEKLFF. CDR3 sequence (DNA): TGCGCCAGCAGCTTGCGTCCCAAGGGGGCAACTAATGAAAAACTGTTTTTT. The full variable domain, in which reference TRBV5-1 and TRBJ1-4 provide the parts outside the CDR3, is KAGVTQTPRYLIKTRGQQVTLSCSPISGHRSVSWYQQTPGQGLQFLFEYFSETQRNKGNFPGRFSGRQFSNSRSEMNVSTLELGDSALYLCASSLRPKGATNEKLFFGSGTQLSVL.

The chain couples TRBV9 to TRBJ2-2, with D perhaps assigned TRBD1 or TRBD2 (5 bases each). Looked up from germline, CDR1 is SGDLS and CDR2 is YYNGEE. Trimming took 0 bases from V and 6 from J, leaving 12 bases between them. The CDR3 loop spans 15 amino acids. As DNA, the CDR3 is TGTGCCAGCAGCGTAGGGGGGATTAACGCCGGGGAGCTGTTTTTT. It codes for CASSVGGINAGELFF. Full variable domain (missing parts from reference TRBV9 and TRBJ2-2): DSGVTQTPKHLITATGQRVTLRCSPRSGDLSVYWYQQSLDQGLQFLIQYYNGEERAKGNILERFSAQQFPDLHSELNLSSLELGDSALYFCASSVGGINAGELFFGEGSRLTVL.

The rearrangement joins TRBV6-5 to TRBJ1-2, with 7 bases that match TRBD1. V shed 2 bases and J 9 bases; nucleotides not matched to a gene: 9. Germline CDR1 is MNHEY and CDR2 is SVGAGI. This CDR3 region has 14 residues. CDR3 nucleotide sequence: TGTGCCAGCAGTTACCCCGACCGACAGGGAAGCTACACCTTC. It specifies CASSYPDRQGSYTF.

Regarding this clone: A junction boundary mismatches the germline segment, possibly from a read error. The chain recombines TRBV5-1 with TRBJ2-2, with unresolved D. This CDR3 comprises 14 residues. Germline values: CDR1 SGHRS, CDR2 YFSETQ. CDR3 in DNA: TGCGCCAGTTCAAGGACGTCGAACGCCGGGGAGCTGTTTTTT. Translation: CASSRTSNAGELFF.